A selection of T cell receptor beta chains follows, all from one sample in a study of cytomegalovirus exposure and HLA in healthy donors. The table came from immunoSEQ multiplex PCR; TCRdb's copy has only in-frame clones and leaves some out. The table has roughly 260,000 clones, around 87% seen once; the top ten hold roughly 0.4%. Sequenced sample: PBMCs. The receptor source for this set is a woman between 18 and 30 years old in good health and CMV-seronegative. CDR3s include the opening cysteine and the closing phenylalanine or tryptophan. A D gene is named only where the DNA matches it firmly. Clone sizes are given selectively: once, few, many, or a class where the clone is expanded.

J gene,clone size,D gene,V gene,CDR3 DNA,CDR3 protein
TRBJ2-7,many,TRBD1,TRBV6-1,TGTGCCAGCAGTGAAGGGGAGACAGGGGGCTACGAGCAGTACTTC,CASSEGETGGYEQYF
TRBJ2-1,NA,TRBD1,TRBV29-1,TGCAGCGTTGTCCATCTACAGGGGAATGAGCAGTTCTTC,CSVVHLQGNEQFF
TRBJ1-6,NA,TRBD1,TRBV14,TGTGCCAGCAGCCAAGACAGACAGGGCCAGGGGACCCTCCACTTT,CASSQDRQGQGTLHF
TRBJ2-7,NA,TRBD2,TRBV10-1,TGCGCCAGCAGTGGAGGGAGCGGGGGGGAGTACGAGCAGTACTTC,CASSGGSGGEYEQYF
TRBJ1-5,NA,NA,TRBV7-2,TGTGCCAGCAGCTTTGGGCTTTCGGATGGCAATCAGCCCCAGCATTTT,CASSFGLSDGNQPQHF
TRBJ1-3,NA,NA,TRBV15,TGTGCCACCAGCAGAGCTAGCTCTGGAAACACCATATATTTT,CATSRASSGNTIYF
TRBJ2-3,NA,NA,TRBV5-5,TGTGCCAGCAGCTTGTTGTGGGGGGGCGCAGATACGCAGTATTTT,CASSLLWGGADTQYF
TRBJ1-2,NA,NA,TRBV4-3,TGCGCCAGCAGCCAAGATTTGGGGCCCCCTGGCTACACCTTC,CASSQDLGPPGYTF
TRBJ2-7,NA,NA,TRBV19,TGTGCCAGTAGTTCCGACGTGAACTACTACGAGCAGTACTTC,CASSSDVNYYEQYF
TRBJ1-1,NA,TRBD1,TRBV28,TGTGCCAGCAGTCCTCGGGACAGGGAGAGTAAAGCTTTCTTT,CASSPRDRESKAFF
TRBJ1-3,NA,NA,TRBV28,TGTGCCAGCATCTCCCGGGGGTCTGGAAACACCATATATTTT,CASISRGSGNTIYF
TRBJ2-1,NA,NA,TRBV15,TGTGCCACCAGCAGGGACCAGGGTTTTCAGTTCTTC,CATSRDQGFQFF
TRBJ2-5,NA,TRBD2,TRBV27,TGTGCCAGCAGTTCACCTCTAGCGGGGGGCCAAGAGACCCAGTACTTC,CASSSPLAGGQETQYF
TRBJ2-3,NA,NA,TRBV19,TGTGCCAGTAGTTCACAGGGAAAGTCCACAGATACGCAGTATTTT,CASSSQGKSTDTQYF
TRBJ2-2,NA,NA,TRBV6-5,TGTGCCAGCCGACAAAGTGCAGGCGAGATCGGGGAGCTGTTTTTT,CASRQSAGEIGELFF
TRBJ1-5,NA,NA,TRBV7-2,TGTGCCAGCAGCTTAGCTTTAAATAGCAATCAGCCCCAGCATTTT,CASSLALNSNQPQHF
TRBJ2-7,NA,TRBD2,TRBV7-3,TGTGCCAGCAGCCTAAGGGGAGGGCCCTCCTACGAGCAGTACTTC,CASSLRGGPSYEQYF
TRBJ1-4,NA,NA,TRBV18,TGTGCCAGCTCACCAACAGAGACTAATGAAAAACTGTTTTTT,CASSPTETNEKLFF
TRBJ2-3,NA,TRBD2,TRBV7-2,TGTGCCAGCAGCCCGGGACTAGCGGGGATAGATACGCAGTATTTT,CASSPGLAGIDTQYF
TRBJ1-6,NA,NA,TRBV27,TGTGCCAGCAGTTTGAGGGAAGCAATTTCACCCCTCCACTTT,CASSLREAISPLHF
TRBJ2-7,NA,TRBD2,TRBV19,TGTGCCAGTAGTACCCAAGGGCGGGGGGCCTACGAGCAGTACTTC,CASSTQGRGAYEQYF
TRBJ1-4,NA,NA,TRBV27,TGTGCCAGCAGTTTTATAAATGAAAAACTGTTTTTT,CASSFINEKLFF
TRBJ2-1,NA,NA,TRBV4-1,TGCGCCAGCAGCCAGCTTGAGGGCGCTGAGCAGTTCTTC,CASSQLEGAEQFF
TRBJ2-2,NA,NA,TRBV11-2,TGTGCCAGCAGCTCTAACACCGGGGAGCTGTTTTTT,CASSSNTGELFF
TRBJ1-2,NA,TRBD1,TRBV7-8,TGTGCCAGCAGCGCGACGGGACAGTCTAACTATGGCTACACCTTC,CASSATGQSNYGYTF
TRBJ2-3,NA,TRBD1,TRBV6-5,TGTGCCAGCAGTCGGGACAGGCGTAGCACAGATACGCAGTATTTT,CASSRDRRSTDTQYF
TRBJ2-7,NA,NA,TRBV5-6,TGTGCCAGCAGCTTGCGGACAGCCGGCTACGAGCAGTACTTC,CASSLRTAGYEQYF
TRBJ2-7,NA,TRBD1,TRBV28,TGTGCCAGCAGTTTCCCGGGGACAGGGGATTGGTACGAGCAGTACTTC,CASSFPGTGDWYEQYF
TRBJ2-1,NA,TRBD1,TRBV7-2,TGTGCCAGCAGCAAGAGACAGGGGAATAATGAGCAGTTCTTC,CASSKRQGNNEQFF
TRBJ1-1,NA,NA,TRBV18,TGTGCCAGCTCACCTTTAAGAATGAAGGAGACGAACACTGAAGCTTTCTTT,CASSPLRMKETNTEAFF
TRBJ1-1,NA,TRBD1,TRBV5-1,TGCGCCAGCAGCGCCCACAGGGGGAACACTGAAGCTTTCTTT,CASSAHRGNTEAFF
TRBJ2-2,NA,TRBD2,TRBV5-4,TGTGCCAGCAGCTTGGATCTGCGGGGGGCCTATCGGGAGCTGTTTTTT,CASSLDLRGAYRELFF
TRBJ1-5,NA,NA,TRBV6-8,TGTGCCAGCAGTTACGGGCAGGGGAGCCAGCCCCAGCATTTT,CASSYGQGSQPQHF
TRBJ2-3,NA,TRBD2,TRBV5-3,TGTGCCAGAAGCTTGACTAGCGGGGGGGTAGATACGCAGTATTTT,CARSLTSGGVDTQYF
TRBJ2-7,NA,TRBD1,TRBV28,TGTGCCAGCAGTTTACAGGGACAGTTAACCTACGAGCAGTACTTC,CASSLQGQLTYEQYF
TRBJ2-7,NA,TRBD2,TRBV7-9,TGTGCCAGCGGGACTAGCGGGGGGCTGAGCTCCTACGAGCAGTACTTC,CASGTSGGLSSYEQYF